This T cell receptor (beta chain) emerged from a study of cytomegalovirus exposure and HLA in healthy donors. Germline-derived CDR1 and CDR2 are SGHNT and YYREEE (reference sequence). The CDR3 has 16 residues. After removal of 3 bases from V and 0 bases from J, the junction contained 3 bases not matched to a gene. PCR was performed using 60 Vbeta and 13 Jbeta primers. Method: immunoSEQ multiplex PCR; TCRdb's copy keeps in-frame clones and lacks some. Among 150,000 to 200,000 clones listed, about 79% were seen once. The sample taken for sequencing was PBMCs. The genes are TRBV5-4 and TRBJ2-1; 10 nucleotides match TRBD2. This clonotype originated in a woman in her 50s in good health and CMV-seropositive. The CDR3 spells CASSSLAGVSYNEQFF. The CDR3 DNA is TGTGCCAGCAGCTCCCTAGCGGGAGTCTCCTACAATGAGCAGTTCTTC.